The next 4 T cell receptor beta chains were all read from a single sample in a study of technical replicates of blood from four donors. Here immunoSEQ multiplex PCR was the method, and the copy in TCRdb shows in-frame clones only, minus some. Among more than 75,000 clones listed, approximately 95% were seen once. Specimen: T cells isolated from PBMCs. The receptors shown here come from a human donor in good health.

The chain combines TRBV6-5 with TRBJ2-7; D may be TRBD1 (5 bases). Germline values: CDR1 MNHEY, CDR2 SVGAGI. The ends were cut back, 2 bases at V and 5 bases at J, with 13 bases in the middle. This CDR3 has 14 amino acids. The CDR3 protein is CASSYGQGMDEQYF. CDR3 nucleotide sequence: TGTGCCAGCAGTTACGGGCAGGGTATGGACGAGCAGTACTTC.

This chain connects TRBV19 to TRBJ1-1; 10 bases line up with TRBD1. The J segment lost 0 bases and the V segment lost 7 bases, leaving 8 bases of the junction unmatched. The CDR3 loop spans 16 amino acids. CDR1 and CDR2 from the germline V gene are LNHDA and SQIVND (reference sequence). The CDR3 sequence: CASIGGTGDMNTEAFF. In nucleotides, the CDR3 is TGTGCCAGTATTGGCGGGACAGGGGACATGAACACTGAAGCTTTCTTT.

This sequence joins TRBV4-1 and TRBJ2-7, with D perhaps TRBD2 (6 bases). The CDR3 sequence is 15 residues long. Trimming took off 3 bases at V and 0 bases at J, with 12 bases between the two ends. Germline loops: CDR1 MGHRA, CDR2 YSYEKL. The CDR3 DNA reads TGCGCCAGCAGCCATAGCGGAGGGCGCTCCTACGAGCAGTACTTC. This codes for CASSHSGGRSYEQYF.

V usage is TRBV9 and J usage is TRBJ2-7, with 12 bases fitting TRBD2. Trimming removed 3 bases from V and 2 bases from J; junction bases left unmatched: 3. Germline V CDR1 and CDR2: SGDLS, YYNGEE. CDR3 length: 15 residues. This CDR3 reads CASSALAGGTYEQYF. In nucleotides, the CDR3 is TGTGCCAGCAGCGCGCTAGCGGGAGGGACCTACGAGCAGTACTTC.